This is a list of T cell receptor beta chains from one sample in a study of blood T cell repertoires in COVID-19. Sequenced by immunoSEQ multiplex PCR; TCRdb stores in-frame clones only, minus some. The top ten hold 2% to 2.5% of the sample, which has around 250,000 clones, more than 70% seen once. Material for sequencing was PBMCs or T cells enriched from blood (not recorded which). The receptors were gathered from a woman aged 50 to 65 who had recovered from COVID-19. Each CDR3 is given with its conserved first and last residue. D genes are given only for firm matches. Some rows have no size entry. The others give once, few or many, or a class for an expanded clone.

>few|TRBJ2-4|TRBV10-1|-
TGCGCCAGCAGTGCGACAGTATTGGCTGACAAGATTCAGTACTTC
CASSATVLADKIQYF
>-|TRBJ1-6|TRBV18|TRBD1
TGTGCCAGCTCACGGCCAGGGGGTGATAATTCACCCCTCCACTTT
CASSRPGGDNSPLHF
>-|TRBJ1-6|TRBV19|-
TGTGCCAGTAGTTTCGGACAGAATAATTCACCCCTCCACTTT
CASSFGQNNSPLHF
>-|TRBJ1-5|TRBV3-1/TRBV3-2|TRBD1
TGTGCCAGCAGCCCGGGACAGGGGGCCCGGCAGCCCCAGCATTTT
CASSPGQGARQPQHF
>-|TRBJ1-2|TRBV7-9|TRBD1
TGTGCCAGCAGCTTAGGGACAGGGGGCGCCTATGGCTACACCTTC
CASSLGTGGAYGYTF
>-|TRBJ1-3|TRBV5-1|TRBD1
TGCGCCAGCAGCTCGCGCCCCCCGGGACAGAGCTCTGGAAACACCATATATTTT
CASSSRPPGQSSGNTIYF
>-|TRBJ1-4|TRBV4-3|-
TGCGCCAGCAGCCAACGGACAAATGGTAATGAAAAACTGTTTTTT
CASSQRTNGNEKLFF
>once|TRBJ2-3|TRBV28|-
TGTGCCAGCATCGACAGTAGCACAGATACGCAGTATTTT
CASIDSSTDTQYF
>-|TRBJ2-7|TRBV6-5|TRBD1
TGTGCCAGCACTAGGGACAGCTCCTACGAGCAGTACTTC
CASTRDSSYEQYF
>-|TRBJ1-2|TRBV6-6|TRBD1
TGTGCCAGCAGTTATTTGACAGGGACAAAAGGCTACACCTTC
CASSYLTGTKGYTF
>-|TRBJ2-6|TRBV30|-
TGTGCCTGGAGTCTAGGGGTTGGGGCCAACGTCCTGACTTTC
CAWSLGVGANVLTF
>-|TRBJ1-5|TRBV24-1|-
TGTGCCACCAGTCTCCCGGATCAGCCCCAGCATTTT
CATSLPDQPQHF
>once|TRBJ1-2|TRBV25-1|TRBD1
TGTGCCAGCGGGGGGACAGGGATCGGCTATGGCTACACCTTC
CASGGTGIGYGYTF
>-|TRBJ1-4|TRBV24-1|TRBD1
TGTGCCACCAGTGATTCCGGGACAGTAAATGAAAAACTGTTTTTT
CATSDSGTVNEKLFF
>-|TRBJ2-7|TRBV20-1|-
TGCAGTGCTAGAGGCCAGGGCGCGCAGTACTTC
CSARGQGAQYF
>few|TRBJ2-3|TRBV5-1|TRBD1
TGCGCCAGCGCTCCCGGGACAGCGAGCACAGATACGCAGTATTTT
CASAPGTASTDTQYF
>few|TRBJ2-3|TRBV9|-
TGTGCCAGCAGCGTAGTTACAGGGTATGCAGATACGCAGTATTTT
CASSVVTGYADTQYF
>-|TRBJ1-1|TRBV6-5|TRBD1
TGTGCCAGCAGTTCGGACCGATGGACGGACAGGGCTTTCTTT
CASSSDRWTDRAFF
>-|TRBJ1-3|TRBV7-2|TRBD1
TGTGCCAGCAGCACATCAGGGGGCGCAGCCGGAAACACCATATATTTT
CASSTSGGAAGNTIYF
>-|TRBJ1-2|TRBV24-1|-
TGTGCCACCAGTGCGGGAAACTATGGCTACACCTTC
CATSAGNYGYTF
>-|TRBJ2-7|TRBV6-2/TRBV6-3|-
TGTGCCAGCACCCCCTACGGTCTGCTCGCGGGGTCCTACGAGCAGTACTTC
CASTPYGLLAGSYEQYF
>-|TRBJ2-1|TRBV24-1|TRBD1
TGTGCCACCAGTGAGTCCGGGACAGGGTTTTACAATGAGCAGTTCTTC
CATSESGTGFYNEQFF
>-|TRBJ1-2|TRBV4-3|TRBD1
TGCGCCAGCAGCCAAGATGGTTTTACAGGGGCGAACTATGGCTACACCTTC
CASSQDGFTGANYGYTF
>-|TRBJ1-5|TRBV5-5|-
TGTGCCAGCAGCTTGAGATTGGCCAATCAGCCCCAGCATTTT
CASSLRLANQPQHF
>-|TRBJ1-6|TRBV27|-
TGTGCCAGCAGTCCGCAAAGGGGGAATTCACCCCTCCACTTT
CASSPQRGNSPLHF
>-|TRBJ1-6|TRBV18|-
TGTGCCAGCCAAGGGACAATGTATAATTCACCCCTCCACTTT
CASQGTMYNSPLHF
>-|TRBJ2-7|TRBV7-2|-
TGTGCCAGCAGCTTAGGGACATCATCCTACGAGCAGTACTTC
CASSLGTSSYEQYF
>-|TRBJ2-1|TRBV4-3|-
TGCGCCAGCAGCCAAGTGGACAGCCGTTACAATGAGCAGTTCTTC
CASSQVDSRYNEQFF
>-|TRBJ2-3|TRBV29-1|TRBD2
TGCAGCGGGACTAGCGGTTTCACAGATACGCAGTATTTT
CSGTSGFTDTQYF
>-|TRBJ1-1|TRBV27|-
TGTGCCAGCAGGACTCTCTATCACGGCGTGAACACTGAAGCTTTCTTT
CASRTLYHGVNTEAFF
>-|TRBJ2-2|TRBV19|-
TGTGCCAGTAGTAGCGGGGCGAACACCGGGGAGCTGTTTTTT
CASSSGANTGELFF
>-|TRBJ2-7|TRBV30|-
TGTGCCTGGAGGACTTATGGGGCGGGGAGATACGAGCAGTACTTC
CAWRTYGAGRYEQYF
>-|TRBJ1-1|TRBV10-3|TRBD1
TGTGCCACCGGACAGGGGTTGAACACTGAAGCTTTCTTT
CATGQGLNTEAFF
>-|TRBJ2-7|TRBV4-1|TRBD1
TGCGCCAGCAGCTTAGGGGACAGGGGGTCGTACGAGCAGTACTTC
CASSLGDRGSYEQYF
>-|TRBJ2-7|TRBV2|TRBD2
TGTGCCACCCAAAGACTAGCGGAGTCCTACGAGCAGTACTTC
CATQRLAESYEQYF
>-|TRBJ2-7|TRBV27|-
TGTGCCAGCAGTTTATCAGATCCAGGGTATTCCTACGAGCAGTACTTC
CASSLSDPGYSYEQYF
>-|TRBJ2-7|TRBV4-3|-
TGCGCCAGCAGCCAAGATCGAGCGGGCTACGAGCAGTACTTC
CASSQDRAGYEQYF
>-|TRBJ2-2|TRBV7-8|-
TGTGCCAGCAGCTTACTCTCTGTAGTTGCCGGGGAGCTGTTTTTT
CASSLLSVVAGELFF
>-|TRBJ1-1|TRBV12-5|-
TGTGCTAGTGGCTTAGGGGGGAACACTGAAGCTTTCTTT
CASGLGGNTEAFF
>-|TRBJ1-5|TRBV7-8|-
TGTGCCAGCAGTTGGGGGGTTAGCCGCAATCAGCCCCAGCATTTT
CASSWGVSRNQPQHF
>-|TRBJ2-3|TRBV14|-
TGTGCCAGCAGCCAAGTATGGGGGGAGCATCATACGCAGTATTTT
CASSQVWGEHHTQYF
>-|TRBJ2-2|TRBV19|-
TGTGCCAGTAGGGCCAGGGTAAGCGGGGAGCTGTTTTTT
CASRARVSGELFF
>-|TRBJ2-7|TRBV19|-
TGTGCCAGTAGTGCCGGGACAAATAACTACGAGCAGTACTTC
CASSAGTNNYEQYF
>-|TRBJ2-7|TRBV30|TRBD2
TGTGCCTGGAGTGTACTGGCGGGAGGATTCGAGCAGTACTTC
CAWSVLAGGFEQYF
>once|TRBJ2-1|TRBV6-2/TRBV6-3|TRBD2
TGTGCCAGCAGTCTTCCCTTAGCGGGGGGGCATGAGCAGTTCTTC
CASSLPLAGGHEQFF
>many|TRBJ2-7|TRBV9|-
TGTGCCAGCAGCGTAGCGGGCCTCCGGGACTGCTCCTACGAGCAGTACTTC
CASSVAGLRDCSYEQYF
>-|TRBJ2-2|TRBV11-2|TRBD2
TGTGCCAGCAGCGAGGGACTAGCTCTCCCCGGGGAGCTGTTTTTT
CASSEGLALPGELFF